This T cell receptor (beta chain) was profiled in a study of long-term antiretroviral therapy in people with HIV. Per individual, the PBMC samples numbered at least one pre-ART and at least two post-ART. There were no participants with HIV treated outside the United States. Broader study findings: Those clones which expanded before ART made up the dominant part of the repertoire at all time points. Upon ART, diversity increased but remained lower than transplant donor controls.

Run at survey level, the immunoSEQ assay was version v3.0. Clones were sequenced by immunoSEQ multiplex PCR, and TCRdb holds only the in-frame ones, with some missing. This sample has around 21,000 clones, with 75% to 90% found just once. This clone occurred once. The antigen is unknown. The CDR3 runs to 14 residues. V was pared by 0 bases and J by 0 bases, with 3 bases between. Per germline, CDR1 LGHNA and CDR2 YSLEER. V gene TRBV4-3 combines with J gene TRBJ1-5, with unresolved D. This TCR was sampled from a young man with HIV. The material was unsorted PBMCs, obtained less than 6 years after starting antiretroviral therapy. This chain's CDR3 is CASSQEYSNQPQHF. DNA of the CDR3: TGCGCCAGCAGCCAAGAGTATAGCAATCAGCCCCAGCATTTT.